The 10 T cell receptor beta chains in this list originate from one sample, sequenced in a study of T-cell reconstitution after alpha-beta-depleted transplantation in children. TCRbeta library preparation incorporated unique molecular identifiers. In TCRdb, the PCR reads were re-called with MiXCR into one record per CDR3 protein. The sample has some 500,000 distinct CDR3 sequences; roughly 18% are singletons. Source: PBMCs from the stem cell graft donor, taken from the stem cell graft. The source is a human donor who donated a stem cell graft to a child with acute lymphoblastic leukemia.

As regards this clonotype: A single base separates this from a much larger clone, so it may be a read error. The chain couples TRBV5-1 to TRBJ1-1, with 8 bases identical to TRBD1. The V segment lost 7 bases and the J segment 3 bases; nucleotides outside the gene matches: 8. The CDR3 length is 14 residues. The germline CDR1 and CDR2 sequences are SGHRS and YFSETQ. The CDR3 bases are TGCGCCAGCCGAGGGCACAGGGGGGACACTGAAGCTTTCTTT. Residues: CASRGHRGDTEAFF.

The genes are TRBV20-1 and TRBJ2-1, with D perhaps being TRBD1 or TRBD2 (5 bases each). The CDR3 spans 11 residues. The germline V gene encodes CDR1 DFQATT and CDR2 SNEGSKA (reference sequence). Trimming stripped 5 bases from V and 9 bases from J, with 11 bases between. The CDR3 here is CSAHTGREQFF. In DNA form, the CDR3 reads TGCAGTGCTCATACGGGGCGTGAGCAGTTCTTC.

The chain carries TRBV29-1 and TRBJ2-7; 7 bases are shared with TRBD2. Trimming removed 4 bases from V and 0 bases from J; junction bases left unmatched: 6. Germline V lookup: CDR1 SQVTM, CDR2 ANQGSEA. CDR3 size: 14 residues. The CDR3 DNA reads as TGCAGCGTTGTAGCGGGCAGGAGCTCCTACGAGCAGTACTTC. Protein sequence: CSVVAGRSSYEQYF.

The CDR3 here is CSVAGTSANEQYF. CDR3 DNA sequence: TGCAGCGTTGCGGGGACTAGCGCTAACGAGCAGTACTTC. This chain joins TRBV29-1 and TRBJ2-7, with 10 bases identical to TRBD2. Germline trimming cut 4 bases from V and 5 bases from J; bases unmatched to any gene: 5. This CDR3 contains 13 residues. Per the germline V gene, CDR1 is SQVTM and CDR2 is ANQGSEA.

This clonotype was counted ten times or more. The rearrangement uses TRBV29-1 and TRBJ2-7; 9 bases are a match to TRBD2. Per germline, CDR1 SQVTM and CDR2 ANQGSEA. V lost 3 bases and J lost 3; bases outside the gene matches: 6. The CDR3 covers 14 residues. The chain's CDR3 is CSVEGVAGDYEQYF. The CDR3 region has the DNA TGCAGCGTTGAGGGTGTAGCGGGAGACTACGAGCAGTACTTC.

This clonotype has only a few counts. A read error may produce the germline difference seen at one junction end. The chain has TRBV18 and TRBJ2-3, with 9 bases identical to TRBD2. From germline, CDR1 is KGHSH and CDR2 LQKENI. This CDR3 has 13 residues. The DNA for the CDR3 is TGTGCCAGCTCGCCACCACGACTAGCGGCGCAGTATTTT. Protein product: CASSPPRLAAQYF.

The chain recombines TRBV10-3 with TRBJ2-6; TRBD1 matches 7 bases. V lost 6 bases to trimming and J lost 0 bases; unmatched junction nucleotides: 17. In germline, CDR1 is ENHRY, CDR2 SYGVKD. The CDR3 has 20 residues. The CDR3 DNA reads as TGTGCCATCAGAGAACAGGGGTTGGAGTCGTGGGGCTCTGGGGCCAACGTCCTGACTTTC. Amino acids: CAIREQGLESWGSGANVLTF.

This clonotype was found a few times. The chain carries TRBV27 and TRBJ1-1; perhaps TRBD1 as D (6 bases). The V gene's germline CDR1 is MNHEY and CDR2 SMNVEV (reference sequence). Deletions cut 2 bases from V and 1 base from J, with 8 bases between. The CDR3 is 14 residues long. CDR3 sequence: CASSLNRANTEAFF. The CDR3, as DNA: TGTGCCAGCAGTTTAAACAGGGCGAACACTGAAGCTTTCTTT.

For the CDR3, the DNA is TGTGCCAGCAGTGTACTAGCGGGAGGGCCCCACAATGAGCAGTTCTTC. Its translation is CASSVLAGGPHNEQFF. The rearrangement joins TRBV12-3 or TRBV12-4 to TRBJ2-1; TRBD2 aligns across 13 bases. V lost 5 bases and J lost 5; bases outside the gene matches: 6. The CDR3 runs to 16 residues.

Only a few counts were recorded for this clonotype. The chain recombines TRBV20-1 with TRBJ2-3; 11 nucleotides align to TRBD2. Germline loops: CDR1 DFQATT, CDR2 SNEGSKA (reference sequence). J was trimmed by 7 bases and V by 3 bases; bases with no gene match: 12. The CDR3 is 16 amino acids. The CDR3 loop reads CSASDGLAGGSNTQYF. In DNA, the CDR3 is TGCAGTGCTAGTGATGGACTAGCGGGCGGTTCGAATACGCAGTATTTT.